The present entry profiles one T cell receptor (beta chain) with its context. Its matching antigen is unknown. Relapses following autologous stem cell transplantation were seen in all patients, with brentuximab vedotin exposure varying. This record belongs to a study of PD-1 blockade in classical Hodgkin lymphoma. Study context: Nivolumab dosing for patients was 3 mg/kg, administered intravenously every 2 weeks. Study outcomes and limitations: While CD8+ TCR diversity did not rise significantly by C4D1, CD4+ TCR diversity did. Reports indicated that newly diagnosed patients had lower baseline TCR diversity than healthy donors did. Why repertoires differed is undefined; disease activity or prior therapy possibly contributed.

There are 17 residues in the CDR3. V lost 3 bases and J lost 5; bases outside the gene matches: 10. CDR1 LNHDA and CDR2 SQIVND come from the germline V gene (reference sequence). Sequencing was performed with immunoSEQ multiplex PCR; in TCRdb, only in-frame clones are kept and a portion is missing. The sample gives around 41,000 clones, roughly three quarters of which show up once; 2.5% to 3% is in the top ten. The chain employs TRBV19 and TRBJ1-5; 10 positions agree with TRBD1. This specimen consisted of peripheral blood mononuclear cells (PBMCs), obtained before the second cycle of nivolumab. This receptor was identified in a human donor with classical Hodgkin lymphoma. CDR3 residues: CASSISDRGTAHQPQHF. CDR3 sequence (DNA): TGTGCCAGTAGTATCTCGGACAGGGGGACCGCTCATCAGCCCCAGCATTTT. Complete variable domain (other parts from reference TRBV19 and TRBJ1-5): DGGITQSPKYLFRKEGQNVTLSCEQNLNHDAMYWYRQDPGQGLRLIYYSQIVNDFQKGDIAEGYSVSREKKESFPLTVTSAQKNPTAFYLCASSISDRGTAHQPQHFGDGTRLSIL.